Following are 3 T cell receptor beta chains from one sample sequenced in a study of blood T cell repertoires in COVID-19. TCRdb's table, derived via immunoSEQ multiplex PCR, lists solely in-frame clones and lacks some. This table holds roughly 260,000 clones, about 89% found once. Sequencing was performed on peripheral blood. These receptors were obtained from a man aged 35 to 55 who had recovered from COVID-19.

This chain joins TRBV6-2 or TRBV6-3 and TRBJ1-5, with a possible D match to TRBD1 (5 bases). The CDR3 is 16 amino acids. Germline-derived CDR1 and CDR2 are MNHEY and SVGEGT. V was trimmed by 5 bases and J by 0 bases, leaving 14 bases between them. CDR3 sequence reads: CASSHGGADSNQPQHF. CDR3 bases: TGTGCCAGCAGTCACGGAGGGGCGGATAGCAATCAGCCCCAGCATTTT.

The chain employs TRBV20-1 and TRBJ2-3; D call uncertain. There are 11 residues in the CDR3. V was clipped by 6 bases and J by 0 bases, with 4 bases between them. The germline V gene has CDR1 DFQATT and CDR2 SNEGSKA (reference sequence). The CDR3 DNA follows: TGCAGTGCATATAGCACAGATACGCAGTATTTT. Protein sequence: CSAYSTDTQYF.

This clone came up once. The chain links TRBV29-1 to TRBJ1-4; D is unresolved. Germline CDR1 reads SQVTM; CDR2 reads ANQGSEA. The CDR3 extends over 11 amino acids. V was trimmed by 7 bases and J by 8 bases, leaving 11 bases between them. The CDR3 here is CSAVTGEKLFF. The CDR3 region has the DNA TGCAGCGCCGTTACGGGGGAAAAACTGTTTTTT.